Below, 20 T cell receptor beta chains from the same sample are listed, as sequenced in a study of shared clonotypes between healthy human individuals. The protocol was immunoSEQ multiplex PCR, while the TCRdb copy is restricted to in-frame clones and leaves out a portion. The table shows about 670,000 clones, with about two thirds occurring only once. Material: memory CD4+ T cells sorted from blood. As to subset: CD45RA-negative fraction. These receptors were collected from a woman in her thirties in good health.

The genes are TRBV5-1 and TRBJ2-1; tentatively, D is TRBD1 (5 bases). CDR3 size: 14 residues. CDR1 and CDR2 from the germline V gene are SGHRS and YFSETQ. V lost 0 bases, J lost 8 bases, and 12 bases lay in between. The CDR3 here is CASSLAQGTHEQFF. CDR3 DNA sequence: TGCGCCAGCAGCTTGGCGCAGGGTACCCATGAGCAGTTCTTC.

This clone came up once. The rearrangement uses TRBV5-1 and TRBJ2-2; the D gene is possibly TRBD2 (5 bases). The CDR3 spans 16 residues. The V gene lost 4 bases and the J gene lost 0 bases, with 13 bases spanning the gap. Germline CDR1 reads SGHRS; CDR2 reads YFSETQ. The CDR3 here is CASSARVGTNTGELFF. CDR3 DNA sequence: TGCGCCAGCAGCGCGAGGGTAGGGACGAACACCGGGGAGCTGTTTTTT.

The V call is TRBV28, the J call TRBJ1-4; D gene uncertain. This CDR3 has 14 amino acids. The V gene's germline CDR1 is MDHEN and CDR2 SYDVKM. Deletions cut 5 bases from V and 10 bases from J, with 17 bases between. The CDR3 loop is CASSRFVTLGKLFF. DNA of the CDR3: TGTGCCAGCAGTCGCTTCGTAACCCTAGGAAAACTGTTTTTT.

As regards this clone: A much larger clone sits a single nucleotide away, making a read error possible. The chain employs TRBV2 and TRBJ1-5; TRBD1 matches at 8 bases. This CDR3 is built from 13 residues. CDR1 is SNHLY and CDR2 is FYNNEI in the germline V gene. The ends lost 6 bases at V and 5 bases at J; junction bases unmatched: 3. CDR3 amino acids: CASSQQGDQPQHF. The CDR3 coding sequence is TGTGCCAGCAGCCAACAGGGGGATCAGCCCCAGCATTTT.

The chain joins TRBV11-1 to TRBJ2-1, with TRBD2 identical over 12 bases. CDR3 size: 16 residues. Germline V CDR1 and CDR2: SGHAT, FQDESV (reference sequence). V shed 0 bases and J 9 bases; nucleotides not matched to a gene: 6. The CDR3, as DNA: TGTGCCAGCAGCTTAGCGCTAGCGGGAGGGCCGGCTGAGCAGTTCTTC. Protein product: CASSLALAGGPAEQFF. Filled out from reference TRBV11-1 and TRBJ2-1, the complete variable domain reads EAEVAQSPRYKITEKSQAVAFWCDPISGHATLYWYRQILGQGPELLVQFQDESVVDDSQLPKDRFSAERLKGVDSTLKIQPAELGDSAMYLCASSLALAGGPAEQFFGPGTRLTVL.

The chain links TRBV9 to TRBJ2-7; 7 positions agree with TRBD1. CDR1 and CDR2 (germline): SGDLS, YYNGEE. This CDR3 comprises 14 residues. V was clipped by 6 bases and J by 1 base; unmatched bases: 7. CDR3 in DNA: TGTGCCAGCAACCGAGAGGGACAGTCCTACGAGCAGTACTTC. Translating gives CASNREGQSYEQYF.

The chain is built from TRBV28 and TRBJ1-1; D is perhaps TRBD1 (6 bases). Germline V gene lookup returns CDR1 MDHEN and CDR2 SYDVKM. The CDR3 totals 14 residues. V was pared by 7 bases and J by 1 base, with 13 bases between. The CDR3 is CASNWGARNTEAFF. CDR3 nucleotide sequence: TGTGCCAGCAACTGGGGGGCGCGGAACACTGAAGCTTTCTTT.

The chain has TRBV27 and TRBJ1-2, with D unresolved. The CDR3 contains 17 residues. V was pared by 0 bases and J by 0 bases, with 14 bases between. CDR1 MNHEY and CDR2 SMNVEV come from the germline V gene (reference sequence). For the CDR3, the DNA is TGTGCCAGCAGTTTATCCGGCCACGGCGGCGCTAACTATGGCTACACCTTC. Translation gives CASSLSGHGGANYGYTF.

The gene calls are TRBV14 and TRBJ2-1; 13 bases line up with TRBD2. V lost 2 bases to trimming and J lost 11 bases; unmatched junction nucleotides: 9. Germline values: CDR1 SGHDN, CDR2 FVKESK. CDR3 size: 16 residues. The chain's CDR3 is CASSQRQLAGGSKQFF. As DNA, the CDR3 is TGTGCCAGCAGCCAAAGGCAACTAGCGGGAGGGTCTAAGCAGTTCTTC.

This clone was seen only a few times. V is TRBV23-1 and J is TRBJ2-1; TRBD2 agrees at 13 bases. TRBV23-1 is annotated as an ORF whose role is uncertain. Trimming removed 7 bases from V and 3 bases from J; junction bases left unmatched: 3. The CDR3 runs to 15 residues. The CDR3 coding sequence is TGCGCCAGCATACGACTAGCGGGAGGCTACAATGAGCAGTTCTTC. Residues: CASIRLAGGYNEQFF.

This chain connects TRBV18 to TRBJ1-1; a possible D gene is TRBD1 (5 bases). The length of the CDR3 is 14 residues. Trimming removed 1 base at V and 4 bases at J, with 10 bases between. CDR1 is KGHSH, CDR2 LQKENI, per germline. CDR3 protein: CASSPRAQGTEAFF. As DNA, the CDR3 is TGTGCCAGCTCACCACGGGCGCAGGGCACTGAAGCTTTCTTT.

The chain employs TRBV30 and TRBJ2-5; 8 nucleotides line up with TRBD2. The CDR3 contains 14 residues. From germline, CDR1 is GTSNPN and CDR2 SVGIG (reference sequence). J lost 4 bases, V lost 7 bases, and 11 bases had no gene match. The CDR3: CAFSAGGGGETQYF. Here the CDR3 DNA reads TGTGCCTTCTCGGCGGGGGGAGGGGGAGAGACCCAGTACTTC. Supplemented by reference TRBV30 and TRBJ2-5, the full variable domain reads SQTIHQWPATLVQPVGSPLSLECTVEGTSNPNLYWYRQAAGRGLQLLFYSVGIGQISSEVPQNLSASRPQDRQFILSSKKLLLSDSGFYLCAFSAGGGGETQYFGPGTRLLVL.

J is TRBJ2-7 and V is TRBV30; 9 bases are a match to TRBD2. Germline lookup yields CDR1 GTSNPN and CDR2 SVGIG (reference sequence). This CDR3 is 14 amino acids long. Trimming removed 2 bases from V and 1 base from J; junction bases left unmatched: 3. CDR3 DNA sequence: TGTGCCTGGAGTCGTAGCGGGAGTTCCTACGAGCAGTACTTC. This codes for CAWSRSGSSYEQYF. Together with reference TRBV30 and TRBJ2-7, the CDR3 gives the full variable domain: SQTIHQWPATLVQPVGSPLSLECTVEGTSNPNLYWYRQAAGRGLQLLFYSVGIGQISSEVPQNLSASRPQDRQFILSSKKLLLSDSGFYLCAWSRSGSSYEQYFGPGTRLTVT.

This clone was counted once. The sample contains more than one DNA sequence encoding this CDR3. The rearrangement links TRBV2 to TRBJ1-2; D possibly corresponds to TRBD1 (5 bases). The V end lost 3 bases, the J end lost 1 base, and 9 bases lay between the germline ends. The length of the CDR3 is 14 residues. Germline-derived CDR1 and CDR2 are SNHLY and FYNNEI. This CDR3 reads CASSERGGNYGYTF. The CDR3 region has the DNA TGTGCCAGCAGTGAGCGGGGGGGTAACTATGGCTACACCTTC.

J is TRBJ2-1 and V is TRBV29-1; no reliable D call. Between the trimmed V and J ends, which lost 3 bases and 0 bases, there was a span of 12 bases. This CDR3 is built from 15 residues. Germline lookup yields CDR1 SQVTM and CDR2 ANQGSEA. CDR3 sequence: CSVDRPSISYNEQFF. As DNA, the CDR3 is TGCAGCGTTGATAGACCGAGTATCTCCTACAATGAGCAGTTCTTC.

The CDR3 nucleotides read TGTGCCAGCAGCTTAGCCGGGGCCAACGTCCTGACTTTC. Translating gives CASSLAGANVLTF. The rearrangement joins TRBV7-2 to TRBJ2-6, with D hard to call. V was cut by 0 bases and J by 4 bases, with 1 base left in between. CDR3 length: 13 amino acids. CDR1 and CDR2 (germline): SGHTA, FQGNSA.

This clone has a count of ten or more. The chain carries TRBV11-2 and TRBJ2-1, with D perhaps matching TRBD2 (6 bases). The CDR3 contains 14 residues. In germline, CDR1 is SGHAT, CDR2 FQNNGV. Trimming removed 7 bases from V and 0 bases from J, with 10 bases in between. DNA for the CDR3: TGTGCCAGCAACCCCGGGAGCTCCTACAATGAGCAGTTCTTC. Its translation is CASNPGSSYNEQFF.

This clone has more than one count but fewer than ten. The V gene is TRBV28, the J gene TRBJ1-2, with D possibly TRBD1 on 6 matching bases. CDR1 is MDHEN and CDR2 is SYDVKM in the germline V gene. Trimming took off 7 bases at V and 8 bases at J, with 17 bases between the two ends. This CDR3 has 13 residues. Here the CDR3 DNA reads TGTGCCAGCACGGAGGGGGGCGTTTTGGGCTACACCTTC. Amino acid sequence: CASTEGGVLGYTF.

V gene TRBV10-2 combines with J gene TRBJ2-5; no reliable D call. The CDR3 extends over 11 amino acids. V lost 8 bases and J 2 bases, leaving 6 bases between the germline ends. CDR1 and CDR2 (germline): WSHSY, SAAADI. The CDR3 spells CASRHQETQYF. The CDR3 DNA follows: TGCGCCAGCCGACATCAAGAGACCCAGTACTTC.

The chain has TRBV5-1 and TRBJ2-3, with 9 bases that match TRBD2. The CDR3 runs 15 residues. Germline CDR1 reads SGHRS; CDR2 reads YFSETQ. V lost 7 bases, J lost 4 bases, and 10 bases stayed unmatched. CDR3 DNA sequence: TGCGCCAGCGCATTAGAGCGGGAGGTTGCAGATACGCAGTATTTT. Protein: CASALEREVADTQYF.